This T cell receptor (beta chain) was recorded in a study of T cell responses to AZD1222 COVID-19 vaccine. Study outcomes and limitations: Among those given AZD1222, only five or six were seropositive at baseline.

Measured with immunoSEQ multiplex PCR; TCRdb has only the in-frame clones, and not every one. This sample has 130,000 or so clones; roughly 94% occur once, and the top ten carry approximately 7%. Comment on this clone: Its specificity is not known.

Germline V lookup: CDR1 SGHNT, CDR2 YYREEE (reference sequence). Trimming left V 0 bases short and J 6 bases short, with 10 bases between. The CDR3 contains 13 residues. Sequences were derived from peripheral blood, sampled on day 0 of AZD1222 vaccination. The sequence derives from an adult in good health. V gene TRBV5-4 combines with J gene TRBJ2-7; D uncertain. The CDR3 DNA sequence: TGTGCCAGCAGCTTGGGGCTAGTCGGCGAGCAGTACTTC. Amino acids: CASSLGLVGEQYF. Variable domain in full (rest from reference TRBV5-4 and TRBJ2-7): ETGVTQSPTHLIKTRGQQVTLRCSSQSGHNTVSWYQQALGQGPQFIFQYYREEENGRGNFPPRFSGLQFPNYSSELNVNALELDDSALYLCASSLGLVGEQYFGPGTRLTVT.